This entry is about one T cell receptor (beta chain). These data are taken from a study of blood T cell repertoires in COVID-19. Turning to the study itself: Whether acute or convalescent, the COVID-19 samples came from the United States, Italy and Spain. Nucleic acid was either cDNA or gDNA, and it came from T cells, B-cell-depleted T cells, or PBMCs.

Sequencing used immunoSEQ multiplex PCR; TCRdb keeps in-frame clones, though not all of them. The sample lists about 250,000 clones, about four fifths occurring once. From germline, CDR1 is SGHDT and CDR2 YYEEEE. V gave up 4 bases and J gave up 6 bases, with 17 bases separating them. The CDR3 is 15 amino acids. This chain joins TRBV5-6 and TRBJ2-1, with D maybe TRBD2 (6 bases). The sample comprised peripheral blood. This TCR derives from a man aged 50 to 59 with active or convalescent COVID-19. CDR3 protein: CASSPSPSELNEQFF. DNA for the CDR3: TGTGCCAGCAGCCCCTCACCTAGCGAACTCAATGAGCAGTTCTTC.